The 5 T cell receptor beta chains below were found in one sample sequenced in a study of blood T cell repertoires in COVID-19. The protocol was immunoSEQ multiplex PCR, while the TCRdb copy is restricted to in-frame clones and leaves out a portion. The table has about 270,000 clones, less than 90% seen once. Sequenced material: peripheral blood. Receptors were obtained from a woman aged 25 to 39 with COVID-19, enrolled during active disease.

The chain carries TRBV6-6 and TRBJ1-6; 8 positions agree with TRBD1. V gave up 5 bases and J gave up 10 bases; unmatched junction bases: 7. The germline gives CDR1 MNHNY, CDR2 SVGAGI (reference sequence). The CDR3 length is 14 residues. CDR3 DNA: TGTGCCAGCAGTCCTTCACAGGGGGGATCACCCCTCCACTTT. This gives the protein CASSPSQGGSPLHF.

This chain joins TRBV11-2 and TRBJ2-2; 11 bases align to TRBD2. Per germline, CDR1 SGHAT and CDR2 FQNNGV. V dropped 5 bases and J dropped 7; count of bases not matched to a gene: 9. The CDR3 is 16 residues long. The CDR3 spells CASSAYLAGGIGELFF. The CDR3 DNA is TGTGCCAGCAGCGCTTACCTAGCGGGGGGAATCGGGGAGCTGTTTTTT.

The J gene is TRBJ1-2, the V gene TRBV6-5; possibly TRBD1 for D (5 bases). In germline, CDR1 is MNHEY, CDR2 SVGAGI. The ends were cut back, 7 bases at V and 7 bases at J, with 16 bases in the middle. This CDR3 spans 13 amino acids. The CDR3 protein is CASTPWGGFGYTF. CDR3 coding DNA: TGTGCCAGCACCCCTTGGGGCGGATTTGGCTACACCTTC.

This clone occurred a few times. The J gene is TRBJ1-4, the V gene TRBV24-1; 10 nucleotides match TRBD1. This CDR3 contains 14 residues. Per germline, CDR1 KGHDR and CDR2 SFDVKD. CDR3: CARDRGGTSEKLFF. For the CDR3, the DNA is TGTGCGAGGGACAGGGGAGGTACAAGTGAAAAACTGTTTTTT.

CDR3 sequence (DNA): TGTGCCAGCAGCTCCTCCACTGCGTTCTCTGGAAACACCATATATTTT. Residues: CASSSSTAFSGNTIYF. The chain combines TRBV11-2 with TRBJ1-3; D not certain. The CDR3 covers 16 residues. Trimming removed 4 bases from V and 0 bases from J, with 13 bases in between. CDR1 and CDR2 (germline): SGHAT, FQNNGV.